This TCR beta chain was documented in a study of regulatory T cells in long-lasting Graves disease. Study results and limitations: Persistent disease samples used TRBV28, TRBJ1-2 and TRBJ2-5 preferentially.

HTBI primers from iRepertoire and Arm-PCR of CDR3 regions yielded the TCR beta libraries. MiXCR, applied by TCRdb to the multiplex PCR reads, yields one record per CDR3 protein. The table lists fewer than 450,000 distinct CDR3 sequences, about 15% of them singletons. CDR1 MNHEY and CDR2 SVGEGT come from the germline V gene. V was cut by 3 bases and J by 3 bases, with 17 bases left in between. This CDR3 contains 16 residues. Regarding time point: newly diagnosed GD, antithyroid drugs for less than 3 months. PBMC-derived RNA was used for the TCR library. The sample holds a few counts of this clonotype. Its antigen is not identified. These data also featured in a second study, about T cells in Graves' hyperthyroidism and ophthalmopathy. Per that study: Aged 18 to 65, the patients had hyperthyroidism that was newly diagnosed and had lasted under 2 months. Most thyroid clonotypes expanded above 0.001 were also detected in blood.

Sample: peripheral blood mononuclear cells (PBMCs), taken at new diagnosis, from a patient treated with antithyroid drugs. V usage is TRBV6-2 or TRBV6-3 and J usage is TRBJ1-2; maybe TRBD1 (6 bases). The TCR was taken from a woman aged 40 to 50 with Graves disease. This chain's CDR3 is CASSYKSTGLHYGYTF. CDR3 DNA: TGTGCCAGCAGTTATAAGTCCACAGGGCTCCACTATGGCTACACCTTC.